This is a list of T cell receptor beta chains from one sample in a study of early T cells in non-severe SARS-CoV-2 infection. One entry per CDR3 protein results from TCRdb running MiXCR on the 5' RACE reads. The sample consists of 95,000 to 110,000 distinct CDR3 sequences, around 10% of them appearing once. The specimen sequenced was whole blood. Receptors originate from an adult who was a healthcare worker with PCR-confirmed SARS-CoV-2 infection or an uninfected control (not recorded which). The CDR3 runs from the conserved cysteine through the conserved F or W. Fields, in order: J gene, clone size, V gene, D gene, CDR3 DNA, CDR3 protein. The D gene is left open where the match is weak. Clone size appears in some rows only: once, few, many, or a class for an expanded clone.

J: TRBJ2-1
size: many
V: TRBV18
D: TRBD2
DNA: TGTGCCAGCTCCCCGACTAGCGGGAGACCTGAGCAGTTCTTC
CDR3: CASSPTSGRPEQFF

J: TRBJ2-5
size: many
V: TRBV28
D: TRBD2
DNA: TGTGCCAGCAGCGGACTAGCGGGACGAGGAGAGACCCAGTACTTC
CDR3: CASSGLAGRGETQYF

J: TRBJ2-5
size: few
V: TRBV28
D: -
DNA: TGTGCCAGCAGTCCCGGGATGTTGAAGACCCAGTACTTC
CDR3: CASSPGMLKTQYF

J: TRBJ1-5
size: few
V: TRBV6-5
D: -
DNA: TGTGCCAGCAGTTACAGGGGAGTAAATCAGCCCCAGCATTTT
CDR3: CASSYRGVNQPQHF

J: TRBJ1-4
size: many
V: TRBV20-1
D: TRBD1
DNA: TGCAGTGCTCTAAGGGACAGTAATGAAAAACTGTTTTTT
CDR3: CSALRDSNEKLFF

J: TRBJ1-4
size: -
V: TRBV21-1
D: -
DNA: TGTGCCAGCCTGTTGGCCCCCCACGAAAAACTGTTTTTT
CDR3: CASLLAPHEKLFF

J: TRBJ1-5
size: -
V: TRBV5-5
D: -
DNA: TGTGCCAGCAGCCGAGGGGTTCAGCCCCAGCATTTT
CDR3: CASSRGVQPQHF

J: TRBJ2-7
size: many
V: TRBV12-5
D: -
DNA: TGTGCTAGTGGCAGCGACGGGACACGAGACTACGAGCAGTACTTC
CDR3: CASGSDGTRDYEQYF

J: TRBJ1-2
size: many
V: TRBV5-1
D: -
DNA: TGCGCCAGCAGCTTGGAAGCCTATGGCTACACCTTC
CDR3: CASSLEAYGYTF

J: TRBJ2-5
size: few
V: TRBV2
D: -
DNA: TGTGCCAGCAGTGAACCCTTCGCAGAGACCCAGTACTTC
CDR3: CASSEPFAETQYF

J: TRBJ2-1
size: few
V: TRBV9
D: TRBD2
DNA: TGTGCCAGCAGCTCAGGACTAGCGGGCATTTACAATGAGCAGTTCTTC
CDR3: CASSSGLAGIYNEQFF

J: TRBJ1-5
size: -
V: TRBV28
D: TRBD1
DNA: TGTGCCAGCAGGGAGGGGGCTTGGAATCAGCCCCAGCATTTT
CDR3: CASREGAWNQPQHF

J: TRBJ2-7
size: many
V: TRBV7-9
D: -
DNA: TGTGCCAGCAGCTTAAGAGTCGGCGAGCAGTACTTC
CDR3: CASSLRVGEQYF

J: TRBJ2-7
size: -
V: TRBV12-3/TRBV12-4
D: TRBD2
DNA: TGTGCCAGCAGTTTCCGTGGGACTACTGCCTACGAGCAGTACTTC
CDR3: CASSFRGTTAYEQYF

J: TRBJ2-1
size: -
V: TRBV18
D: TRBD2
DNA: TGTGCCAGCTTTCACATGACTAGCGGGAGAAATGAGCAGTTCTTC
CDR3: CASFHMTSGRNEQFF

J: TRBJ1-2
size: many
V: TRBV15
D: -
DNA: TGTGCCACCAGCAGTCCAGCCCGTGGGGGCTATGGCTACACCTTC
CDR3: CATSSPARGGYGYTF

J: TRBJ1-3
size: few
V: TRBV12-3/TRBV12-4
D: -
DNA: TGTGCCAGCAGTTTAATCGTCCGGGGCTCTGGAAACACCATATATTTT
CDR3: CASSLIVRGSGNTIYF

J: TRBJ2-1
size: few
V: TRBV12-3/TRBV12-4
D: -
DNA: TGTGCCAGCAGTTCCGAGAGGAATGAGCAGTTCTTC
CDR3: CASSSERNEQFF

J: TRBJ1-3
size: -
V: TRBV5-1
D: -
DNA: TGCGCCAGCAGCGTATTAGGACGCACCTCTGGAAACACCATATATTTT
CDR3: CASSVLGRTSGNTIYF

J: TRBJ1-6
size: few
V: TRBV11-2
D: -
DNA: TGTGCCAGCAGCCTAGGATTATCACCCCTCCATTTT
CDR3: CASSLGLSPLHF

J: TRBJ2-7
size: many
V: TRBV4-1
D: TRBD2
DNA: TGCGCCAGCAGCCCTACAGTGTTAGCGGGAGTCGAGCAGTACTTC
CDR3: CASSPTVLAGVEQYF

J: TRBJ2-4
size: -
V: TRBV28
D: -
DNA: TGTGCCAGCAGTCTTCCTCGCCGCCGGGGGCTAGCCAAAAACATTCAGTACTTC
CDR3: CASSLPRRRGLAKNIQYF

J: TRBJ1-4
size: few
V: TRBV28
D: TRBD1
DNA: TGTGCCAGCAGTTTGGGGAGGGGGCTTCGAAAACTGTTTTTT
CDR3: CASSLGRGLRKLFF

J: TRBJ2-5
size: many
V: TRBV19
D: -
DNA: TGTGCCAGTAGTATACTGGGTCCAGGGGAGACCCAGTACTTC
CDR3: CASSILGPGETQYF

J: TRBJ2-7
size: once
V: TRBV3-1
D: TRBD1
DNA: TGTGCCAGCAGCCACTTATGGCCGGGACAGGGGTACGACGAGCAGTACTTC
CDR3: CASSHLWPGQGYDEQYF

J: TRBJ1-5
size: many
V: TRBV18
D: -
DNA: TGTGCCAGCTCACCCCGGGGGGATGGAAATCAGCCCCAGCATTTT
CDR3: CASSPRGDGNQPQHF

J: TRBJ2-3
size: many
V: TRBV4-2
D: -
DNA: TGTGCCAGCAGCCAAGAGGCGGGGTCAACAGATACGCAGTATTTT
CDR3: CASSQEAGSTDTQYF

J: TRBJ1-1
size: -
V: TRBV10-3
D: -
DNA: TGTGCCATCAGCTCTGAGGGGAGGACTGAAGCTTTCTTT
CDR3: CAISSEGRTEAFF

J: TRBJ1-2
size: many
V: TRBV5-5
D: -
DNA: TGTGCCAGCAGCTCCCGGGACGGCTATGGCTACACCTTC
CDR3: CASSSRDGYGYTF

J: TRBJ2-1
size: many
V: TRBV20-1
D: TRBD2
DNA: TGCAGTGCTAGGTCCGGACTAGGGAGCAATGAGCAGTTCTTC
CDR3: CSARSGLGSNEQFF

J: TRBJ2-1
size: many
V: TRBV15
D: -
DNA: TGTGCCACCCGCTCTGTGGGGGCCCTGGATGAGCAGTTCTTC
CDR3: CATRSVGALDEQFF